What follows are 31 T cell receptor beta chains derived from one specimen sequenced in a study of Graves' ophthalmopathy and Graves' hyperthyroidism. RNA served as the template for amplifying TCR beta CDR3 regions. Second-round multiplex PCR followed a first-round RT-PCR using HTBI primers. Each CDR3 protein gets one entry after TCRdb re-called the multiplex PCR reads with MiXCR. The sample consists of a few hundred thousand distinct CDR3 sequences, roughly a sixth of them appearing once. Input material: peripheral blood. These receptors came from an adult man with Graves' ophthalmopathy.

This clonotype showed up many times. The genes are TRBV7-2 and TRBJ1-2, with D possibly TRBD1 on 6 matching bases. Germline CDR1 SGHTA, CDR2 FQGNSA. The CDR3 runs 15 residues. V lost 4 bases, J lost 3 bases, and 15 bases lay in between. This CDR3 reads CASSSSQGIYYGYTF. The CDR3 region has the DNA TGTGCCAGCAGCTCCTCCCAGGGGATTTACTATGGCTACACCTTC.

In this sample, this clonotype turned up many times. The chain links TRBV6-5 to TRBJ2-5, with TRBD1 as a possible D gene (5 bases). From germline, CDR1 is MNHEY and CDR2 SVGAGI. Trimming took off 5 bases at V and 1 base at J, with 8 bases between the two ends. The CDR3 runs 13 residues. The CDR3 coding sequence is TGTGCCAGCAGTCGGACACTCCAAGAGACCCAGTACTTC. Its translation: CASSRTLQETQYF.

This clonotype was seen ten or more times. This chain links TRBV5-1 with TRBJ2-7, with D possibly being TRBD2 (6 bases). Per the germline V gene, CDR1 is SGHRS and CDR2 is YFSETQ. CDR3 length: 13 amino acids. V lost 0 bases to trimming and J lost 6 bases, with 10 bases between them. The CDR3 bases are TGCGCCAGCAGCTTGGAAGGACTACCCGAGCAGTACTTC. Amino acids: CASSLEGLPEQYF.

This clonotype showed up many times. The chain combines TRBV12-3 or TRBV12-4 with TRBJ1-1, with TRBD1 as a possible D gene (5 bases). CDR3 length: 14 residues. V lost 5 bases and J lost 5, with 15 bases in between. DNA of the CDR3: TGTGCCAGCAGTATGACGGGAAAGGGGACTGAAGCTTTCTTT. Translation: CASSMTGKGTEAFF.

This clonotype was detected many times. The V call is TRBV10-3, the J call TRBJ2-6; D unresolved. Germline V gene lookup returns CDR1 ENHRY and CDR2 SYGVKD. Deletions cut 10 bases from V and 0 bases from J, with 13 bases between. The CDR3 is made up of 15 amino acids. This chain's CDR3 is CATSQGYSGANVLTF. The CDR3 coding sequence is TGTGCCACTTCCCAAGGATACTCTGGGGCCAACGTCCTGACTTTC.

In nucleotides, the CDR3 is TGCAGCATTGGGGACGGATATAGCAATCAGCCCCAGCATTTT. This translates into CSIGDGYSNQPQHF. The rearrangement links TRBV29-1 to TRBJ1-5; tentatively, D is TRBD1 (5 bases). V lost 8 bases to trimming and J lost 0 bases, with 14 bases between them. Germline loops: CDR1 SQVTM, CDR2 ANQGSEA. This CDR3 spans 14 amino acids. Combining the CDR3 with reference TRBV29-1 and TRBJ1-5 gives the whole variable domain SAVISQKPSRDICQRGTSLTIQCQVDSQVTMMFWYRQQPGQSLTLIATANQGSEATYESGFVIDKFPISRPNLTFSTLTVSNMSPEDSSIYLCSIGDGYSNQPQHFGDGTRLSIL.

This clonotype was recorded at least ten times. The chain is built from TRBV4-2 and TRBJ1-5; D perhaps matches TRBD1 (6 bases). Germline V gives CDR1 LGHNA, CDR2 YNFKEQ. Trimming removed 8 bases from V and 2 bases from J, with 13 bases in between. The CDR3 extends over 14 amino acids. CDR3 residues: CASSQGTGNQPQHF. CDR3 bases: TGTGCCAGCTCGCAGGGGACGGGCAATCAGCCCCAGCATTTT.

The chain uses TRBV7-3 and TRBJ2-2; no reliable D call. Trimming removed 6 bases at V and 0 bases at J, with 8 bases between. The CDR3 totals 14 residues. Germline V gene sequence: CDR1 SGHTA, CDR2 FQGTGA. CDR3 nucleotides: TGTGCCAGCAGACTTACAGCGAACACCGGGGAGCTGTTTTTT. This translates into CASRLTANTGELFF.

This clonotype was counted a few times. This chain uses TRBV18 with TRBJ2-7; TRBD2 matches at 13 bases. From germline, CDR1 is KGHSH and CDR2 LQKENI. V trimming: 3 bases; J trimming: 0 bases; junction bases outside the gene matches: 8. The CDR3 length is 18 residues. In DNA, the CDR3 is TGTGCCAGCTCACCGTCCGGGACTAGCGGGACTAGCTCCTACGAGCAGTACTTC. Translated, it gives CASSPSGTSGTSSYEQYF.

This clonotype was recorded at least ten times. The V gene is TRBV11-2, the J gene TRBJ2-5, with 7 bases aligning to TRBD2. The germline gives CDR1 SGHAT, CDR2 FQNNGV. The CDR3 is made up of 18 amino acids. J gave up 5 bases and V 5 bases, and 20 bases lay outside the gene matches. The CDR3 region is CASSAVGGNGLKHETQYF. CDR3 DNA: TGTGCCAGCAGCGCCGTGGGGGGGAATGGCCTCAAGCACGAGACCCAGTACTTC.

There are many counts of this clonotype. The chain recombines TRBV12-3 or TRBV12-4 with TRBJ2-7, with TRBD1 matching over 9 bases. The trim removed 5 bases at V and 6 bases at J, leaving 14 bases unmatched. This CDR3 spans 16 amino acids. CDR3 bases: TGTGCCAGCAGTACAGCCGGGACAGGGATGTGGAGCGAGCAGTACTTC. Residues: CASSTAGTGMWSEQYF.

The sample holds a few counts of this clonotype. The CDR3 nucleotides read TGTGCCAGCAGCAGAGGGGGTAGGGCTGAAGCTTTCTTT. Amino acid sequence: CASSRGGRAEAFF. The genes are TRBV6-1 and TRBJ1-1, with D perhaps TRBD1 (6 bases). CDR1 is MNHNS and CDR2 is SASEGT in the germline V gene. This CDR3 spans 13 amino acids. The V end was cut by 6 bases, the J end by 6 bases, with 14 bases between.

Ten or more counts support this clonotype. The V and J genes are TRBV6-1 and TRBJ2-5; D gene uncertain. V lost 7 bases and J lost 4, with 7 bases in between. From germline, CDR1 is MNHNS and CDR2 SASEGT. CDR3 length: 11 residues. The CDR3 DNA sequence: TGTGCCAGCATTGGTAGAGAGACCCAGTACTTC. This gives the protein CASIGRETQYF.

At least ten counts were recorded for this clonotype. This chain connects TRBV5-1 to TRBJ1-2; 9 nucleotides agree with TRBD1. The CDR3 has 15 amino acids. CDR1 and CDR2 from the germline V gene are SGHRS and YFSETQ. V was clipped by 4 bases and J by 6 bases; unmatched bases: 10. CDR3 DNA sequence: TGCGCCAGCAGCCATGACAGGGGGGGCCGTGATGGCTACACCTTC. This codes for CASSHDRGGRDGYTF.

The sample holds many counts of this clonotype. This chain uses TRBV11-2 with TRBJ2-5; possible D gene TRBD2, 6 bases. The V gene's germline CDR1 is SGHAT and CDR2 FQNNGV. V lost 1 base to trimming and J lost 5 bases, with 14 bases between them. The CDR3 covers 15 residues. CDR3 nucleotide sequence: TGTGCCAGCAGCTTAGTTCCAGGCCGGGAGGAGACCCAGTACTTC. Translating it yields CASSLVPGREETQYF.

About this clonotype: Compared with germline, one end of the junction differs, possibly owing to a read error. V gene TRBV11-2 combines with J gene TRBJ1-5, with a possible D match to TRBD1 (5 bases). Germline CDR1 SGHAT, CDR2 FQNNGV. This CDR3 is built from 15 residues. This CDR3 reads CASSLDAGRGQPQLF. Here the CDR3 DNA reads TGTGCCAGCAGCTTAGATGCGGGGAGGGGTCAGCCCCAGCTTTTT. Variable domain in full (rest from reference TRBV11-2 and TRBJ1-5): EAGVAQSPRYKIIEKRQSVAFWCNPISGHATLYWYQQILGQGPKLLIQFQNNGVVDDSQLPKDRFSAERLKGVDSTLKIQPAKLEDSAVYLCASSLDAGRGQPQLFGDGTRLSIL.

Ten or more counts support this clonotype. The V call is TRBV6-4, the J call TRBJ2-7; 8 bases line up with TRBD2. V was clipped by 0 bases and J by 5 bases; unmatched bases: 6. CDR3 size: 15 residues. CDR1 and CDR2 from the germline V gene are MRHNA and SNTAGT. In DNA form, the CDR3 reads TGTGCCAGCAGTGACTCAGTAGCGGGAAAGGACGAGCAGTACTTC. Amino acid sequence: CASSDSVAGKDEQYF.

This clonotype has ten or more counts. The CDR3 region is CSASSDPAGQPQHF. Written as DNA, the CDR3 is TGCAGTGCTAGCTCGGACCCGGCCGGGCAGCCCCAGCATTTT. The rearrangement joins TRBV20-1 to TRBJ1-5, with D unclear. The germline gives CDR1 DFQATT, CDR2 SNEGSKA (reference sequence). The CDR3 runs to 14 residues. Trimming removed 3 bases at V and 7 bases at J, with 16 bases between.

This clonotype was seen at least ten times. The chain combines TRBV12-3 or TRBV12-4 with TRBJ2-5; D is possibly TRBD1 (5 bases). This CDR3 spans 15 amino acids. V lost 3 bases and J lost 2, with 13 bases in between. The CDR3 coding sequence is TGTGCCAGCAGTTTTGCCCAGGGCTCTCAAGAGACCCAGTACTTC. Translating gives CASSFAQGSQETQYF.

The sample holds many counts of this clonotype. The V gene is TRBV24-1, the J gene TRBJ2-7; 7 bases are shared with TRBD1. V shed 3 bases and J 3 bases; nucleotides not matched to a gene: 4. This CDR3 contains 14 residues. CDR1 is KGHDR, CDR2 SFDVKD, per germline. For the CDR3, the DNA is TGTGCCACCAGTGATGCACGGACAGGCTACGAGCAGTACTTC. This translates into CATSDARTGYEQYF.

This clonotype was recorded many times. This rearrangement joins TRBV4-1 to TRBJ2-7, with 14 bases fitting TRBD2. This CDR3 is 15 amino acids long. Trimming removed 2 bases from V and 6 bases from J; junction bases left unmatched: 3. The germline V gene encodes CDR1 MGHRA and CDR2 YSYEKL. The CDR3 here is CASSQSGTSGGEQYF. The CDR3 DNA reads as TGCGCCAGCAGCCAATCCGGGACTAGCGGGGGCGAGCAGTACTTC.

Many counts were recorded for this clonotype. J is TRBJ2-5 and V is TRBV4-2; D not resolved. V was trimmed by 1 base and J by 0 bases, leaving 6 bases between them. The CDR3 runs 14 residues. Germline V gives CDR1 LGHNA, CDR2 YNFKEQ. This CDR3 is CASSQGGDQETQYF. In nucleotides, the CDR3 is TGTGCCAGCAGCCAAGGGGGTGACCAAGAGACCCAGTACTTC.

This clonotype was detected ten times or more. This sequence joins TRBV5-1 and TRBJ2-7; 7 bases match TRBD1. V shed 2 bases and J 1 base; nucleotides not matched to a gene: 9. Germline loops: CDR1 SGHRS, CDR2 YFSETQ. This CDR3 contains 16 residues. The CDR3, as DNA: TGCGCCAGCAGCTTCGGGACAGAAGGCAGATCCTACGAGCAGTACTTC. Amino acid sequence: CASSFGTEGRSYEQYF.

Ten or more counts support this clonotype. V and J are TRBV5-1 and TRBJ1-1, with 7 bases identical to TRBD1. Germline V gene lookup returns CDR1 SGHRS and CDR2 YFSETQ. The J segment lost 4 bases and the V segment lost 0 bases, leaving 9 bases of the junction unmatched. This CDR3 is built from 16 residues. CDR3 DNA sequence: TGCGCCAGCAGCTTGGGACAGGGCGTTGGAACCACTGAAGCTTTCTTT. Encoded protein: CASSLGQGVGTTEAFF.

The genes are TRBV10-3 and TRBJ1-3; D ambiguous. The CDR3 is 13 residues long. Germline loops: CDR1 ENHRY, CDR2 SYGVKD. V was cut by 8 bases and J by 0 bases, with 8 bases left in between. DNA of the CDR3: TGTGCCATCCGACGGGGCTCTGGAAACACCATATATTTT. As protein: CAIRRGSGNTIYF.

This clonotype has ten or more counts. This chain uses TRBV28 with TRBJ1-2; D is uncertain. Germline V lookup: CDR1 MDHEN, CDR2 SYDVKM. The ends were cut back, 1 base at V and 7 bases at J, with 19 bases in the middle. This CDR3 is 16 amino acids long. The CDR3 region is CASSLFVRLQSSGYTF. Here the CDR3 DNA reads TGTGCCAGCAGTTTATTTGTCCGGTTACAGTCCTCTGGCTACACCTTC.

This clonotype was seen at least ten times. The genes are TRBV7-3 and TRBJ2-7; either TRBD1 or TRBD2 may supply D (5 bases each). CDR1 is SGHTA and CDR2 is FQGTGA in the germline V gene. Between the trimmed V and J ends, which lost 5 bases and 0 bases, there was a span of 8 bases. This CDR3 spans 13 amino acids. The CDR3 protein is CASSQGPSYEQYF. CDR3 bases: TGTGCCAGCAGCCAGGGACCCTCCTACGAGCAGTACTTC.

This clonotype came up many times. This chain connects TRBV11-2 to TRBJ2-7; TRBD2 matches at 14 bases. Germline lookup yields CDR1 SGHAT and CDR2 FQNNGV. V lost 4 bases, J lost 12 bases, and 11 bases stayed unmatched. This CDR3 has 15 amino acids. The CDR3 DNA follows: TGTGCCAGCAGCTCCTACTTGACTAGCGGGGGGGGCATGTACTTC. The encoded protein is CASSSYLTSGGGMYF.

This clonotype occurred many times. The CDR3 sequence is CASRLLSGANVLTF. The DNA of the CDR3 is TGTGCCAGCAGACTGCTTTCTGGGGCCAACGTCCTGACTTTC. The gene calls are TRBV2 and TRBJ2-6; D gene ambiguous. The ends were cut back, 6 bases at V and 1 base at J, with 7 bases in the middle. The CDR3 extends over 14 amino acids. From germline, CDR1 is SNHLY and CDR2 FYNNEI. Variable domain in full (rest from reference TRBV2 and TRBJ2-6): EPEVTQTPSHQVTQMGQEVILRCVPISNHLYFYWYRQILGQKVEFLVSFYNNEISEKSEIFDDQFSVERPDGSNFTLKIRSTKLEDSAMYFCASRLLSGANVLTFGAGSRLTVL.

This clonotype was detected ten times or more. The chain recombines TRBV9 with TRBJ2-2, with no clear D. Trimming shortened V by 0 bases and J by 1 base, and 4 bases separated the two germline ends. Germline values: CDR1 SGDLS, CDR2 YYNGEE. The CDR3 consists of 14 residues. CDR3 coding DNA: TGTGCCAGCAGCGTAGTCGGGAACACCGGGGAGCTGTTTTTT. Residues: CASSVVGNTGELFF.

This clonotype was found many times. The rearrangement links TRBV4-3 to TRBJ1-3, with 8 bases identical to TRBD1. The CDR3 totals 16 residues. Germline values: CDR1 LGHNA, CDR2 YSLEER. The J segment lost 2 bases and the V segment lost 2 bases, leaving 5 bases of the junction unmatched. The CDR3 loop reads CASSQLTGGTGNTIYF. The CDR3 DNA follows: TGCGCCAGCAGCCAACTAACAGGGGGAACTGGAAACACCATATATTTT.